A selection of T cell receptor beta chains follows, all from one sample in a study of early T cells in non-severe SARS-CoV-2 infection. TCRdb recomputed calls from the 5' RACE reads with MiXCR, one row per CDR3 protein. The repertoire holds about 36,000 distinct CDR3 sequences, roughly 9.7% seen once, with approximately 12% in the top ten. The specimen was whole blood. These receptors were collected from an adult who was a healthcare worker with PCR-confirmed SARS-CoV-2 infection or an uninfected control (not recorded which). Each CDR3 is given with its conserved first and last residue. The D gene is left open where the match is weak. Rows may omit the clone size; those that give it use once, few, many or a size class.

j_gene: TRBJ2-2; d_gene: NA; abundance: many; v_gene: TRBV9; CDR3aa: CASSVAEQTNTGELFF; CDR3nt: TGTGCCAGCAGCGTAGCGGAACAGACGAACACCGGGGAGCTGTTTTTT
j_gene: TRBJ1-5; d_gene: NA; abundance: many; v_gene: TRBV28; CDR3aa: CASTGTNQPQHF; CDR3nt: TGTGCCAGTACGGGGACCAATCAGCCCCAGCATTTT
j_gene: TRBJ1-5; d_gene: TRBD1; abundance: many; v_gene: TRBV18; CDR3aa: CASHGQVNQPQHF; CDR3nt: TGTGCCAGCCACGGACAGGTCAATCAGCCCCAGCATTTT
j_gene: TRBJ1-1; d_gene: NA; abundance: many; v_gene: TRBV4-3; CDR3aa: CASSQEWVLNTEAFF; CDR3nt: TGCGCCAGCAGCCAAGAATGGGTTCTTAACACTGAAGCTTTCTTT
j_gene: TRBJ1-2; d_gene: NA; abundance: NA; v_gene: TRBV7-9; CDR3aa: CASNLPGQSYGYTF; CDR3nt: TGTGCCAGCAACCTCCCCGGACAGTCGTATGGCTACACCTTC
j_gene: TRBJ2-3; d_gene: NA; abundance: NA; v_gene: TRBV12-3/TRBV12-4; CDR3aa: CASSRLTDTQYF; CDR3nt: TGTGCCAGCAGTCGACTAACAGATACGCAGTATTTT
j_gene: TRBJ1-1; d_gene: NA; abundance: few; v_gene: TRBV5-1; CDR3aa: CASSLVAGLLNTEAFF; CDR3nt: TGCGCCAGCAGCTTGGTCGCCGGCCTTTTGAACACTGAAGCTTTCTTT
j_gene: TRBJ2-2; d_gene: TRBD1; abundance: many; v_gene: TRBV9; CDR3aa: CASVRNRGPNTGELFF; CDR3nt: TGTGCCAGCGTGAGGAACAGGGGGCCGAACACCGGGGAGCTGTTTTTT
j_gene: TRBJ2-2; d_gene: TRBD2; abundance: NA; v_gene: TRBV24-1; CDR3aa: CATSDASGSNTGELFF; CDR3nt: TGTGCCACCAGTGATGCTAGCGGGTCGAACACCGGGGAGCTGTTTTTT
j_gene: TRBJ2-6; d_gene: NA; abundance: many; v_gene: TRBV21-1; CDR3aa: CASIVPETGPSGANVLTF; CDR3nt: TGTGCCAGCATCGTTCCGGAGACAGGTCCGTCTGGGGCCAACGTCCTGACTTTC
j_gene: TRBJ2-1; d_gene: TRBD1; abundance: many; v_gene: TRBV27; CDR3aa: CATFGQGAYNEQFF; CDR3nt: TGTGCCACCTTTGGGCAGGGGGCTTACAATGAGCAGTTCTTC
j_gene: TRBJ2-3; d_gene: TRBD2; abundance: many; v_gene: TRBV7-6; CDR3aa: CASSLGPSGGAGTDTQYF; CDR3nt: TGTGCCAGCAGCTTAGGGCCTAGCGGGGGGGCCGGGACAGATACGCAGTATTTT
j_gene: TRBJ1-4; d_gene: TRBD1; abundance: few; v_gene: TRBV18; CDR3aa: CASSLDRGFEKLFF; CDR3nt: TGTGCCAGCTCACTGGACAGGGGGTTTGAAAAACTGTTTTTT
j_gene: TRBJ1-1; d_gene: NA; abundance: many; v_gene: TRBV12-3/TRBV12-4; CDR3aa: CASLPWGGGTEAFF; CDR3nt: TGTGCCAGCCTGCCGTGGGGGGGCGGGACTGAAGCTTTCTTT
j_gene: TRBJ1-1; d_gene: TRBD1; abundance: NA; v_gene: TRBV7-7; CDR3aa: CASSVIQGGEAFF; CDR3nt: TGTGCCAGCAGCGTCATACAGGGGGGTGAAGCTTTCTTT
j_gene: TRBJ2-3; d_gene: NA; abundance: many; v_gene: TRBV6-6; CDR3aa: CASSYLGPAVLDTQYF; CDR3nt: TGTGCCAGCAGTTACTTGGGCCCGGCGGTCCTAGATACGCAGTATTTT
j_gene: TRBJ2-1; d_gene: TRBD2; abundance: many; v_gene: TRBV20-1; CDR3aa: CSAVLAGVGNEQFF; CDR3nt: TGCAGTGCTGTCCTAGCGGGGGTGGGAAATGAGCAGTTCTTC
j_gene: TRBJ1-1; d_gene: NA; abundance: NA; v_gene: TRBV7-7; CDR3aa: CASSPLKGSTEAFF; CDR3nt: TGTGCCAGCAGCCCCCTCAAGGGGTCCACTGAAGCTTTCTTT
j_gene: TRBJ2-3; d_gene: TRBD2; abundance: many; v_gene: TRBV7-3; CDR3aa: CASSPPGGGPDTQYF; CDR3nt: TGTGCCAGCAGCCCCCCGGGGGGAGGACCAGATACGCAGTATTTT
j_gene: TRBJ2-5; d_gene: TRBD2; abundance: many; v_gene: TRBV6-5; CDR3aa: CASRPSGQETQYF; CDR3nt: TGTGCCAGCAGGCCTAGCGGACAAGAGACCCAGTACTTC
j_gene: TRBJ1-4; d_gene: NA; abundance: many; v_gene: TRBV7-9; CDR3aa: CASSFGGLATNEKLFF; CDR3nt: TGTGCCAGCAGCTTCGGGGGGCTCGCAACTAATGAAAAACTGTTTTTT
j_gene: TRBJ2-5; d_gene: NA; abundance: many; v_gene: TRBV15; CDR3aa: CATSRDRAETQYF; CDR3nt: TGTGCCACCAGCAGAGATAGGGCGGAGACCCAGTACTTC
j_gene: TRBJ2-3; d_gene: TRBD1; abundance: many; v_gene: TRBV29-1; CDR3aa: CSVSGTGDTQYF; CDR3nt: TGCAGCGTTTCGGGGACAGGAGATACGCAGTATTTT
j_gene: TRBJ2-6; d_gene: NA; abundance: NA; v_gene: TRBV12-3/TRBV12-4; CDR3aa: CASKNRVGSGANVLTF; CDR3nt: TGTGCCAGCAAGAACAGGGTCGGCTCTGGGGCCAACGTCCTGACTTTC
j_gene: TRBJ1-1; d_gene: TRBD1; abundance: many; v_gene: TRBV29-1; CDR3aa: CSVRTGVVTEAFF; CDR3nt: TGCAGCGTCCGGACAGGGGTCGTCACTGAAGCTTTCTTT
j_gene: TRBJ2-1; d_gene: NA; abundance: NA; v_gene: TRBV29-1; CDR3aa: CSVGATLDSYNEQFF; CDR3nt: TGCAGCGTTGGGGCAACCTTGGACTCCTACAATGAGCAGTTCTTC
j_gene: TRBJ2-7; d_gene: TRBD1; abundance: many; v_gene: TRBV12-3/TRBV12-4; CDR3aa: CASSGTGGEQYF; CDR3nt: TGTGCCAGCAGTGGGACAGGGGGTGAGCAGTACTTC
j_gene: TRBJ2-7; d_gene: TRBD1; abundance: NA; v_gene: TRBV6-5; CDR3aa: CASSYGQGTDEQYF; CDR3nt: TGTGCCAGCAGTTACGGACAGGGGACTGACGAGCAGTACTTC
j_gene: TRBJ1-2; d_gene: NA; abundance: NA; v_gene: TRBV14; CDR3aa: CASSQAGSYGYTF; CDR3nt: TGTGCCAGCAGCCAAGCAGGGTCCTATGGCTACACCTTC
j_gene: TRBJ2-3; d_gene: NA; abundance: many; v_gene: TRBV7-2; CDR3aa: CASSPSGLSTDTQYF; CDR3nt: TGTGCCAGCAGCCCAAGCGGACTTAGCACAGATACGCAGTATTTT
j_gene: TRBJ2-3; d_gene: NA; abundance: many; v_gene: TRBV5-1; CDR3aa: CASSLGRSVSTDTQYF; CDR3nt: TGCGCCAGCAGCTTGGGGAGGAGCGTCAGCACAGATACGCAGTATTTT
j_gene: TRBJ2-7; d_gene: NA; abundance: many; v_gene: TRBV6-5; CDR3aa: CASSLTASSYEQYF; CDR3nt: TGTGCCAGCAGCCTGACAGCGAGCTCCTACGAGCAGTACTTC
j_gene: TRBJ1-1; d_gene: TRBD1; abundance: many; v_gene: TRBV10-3; CDR3aa: CAISDMTGLTEAFF; CDR3nt: TGTGCCATCAGTGATATGACAGGGCTCACTGAAGCTTTCTTT
j_gene: TRBJ1-3; d_gene: NA; abundance: NA; v_gene: TRBV2; CDR3aa: CASSRDSGNTIYF; CDR3nt: TGTGCCAGCAGCAGGGACTCTGGAAACACCATATATTTT
j_gene: TRBJ1-1; d_gene: NA; abundance: few; v_gene: TRBV13; CDR3aa: CASSQGGTEAFF; CDR3nt: TGTGCCAGCAGCCAGGGTGGCACTGAAGCTTTCTTT
j_gene: TRBJ2-6; d_gene: TRBD1; abundance: few; v_gene: TRBV7-3; CDR3aa: CASSFGQGLPGANVLTF; CDR3nt: TGTGCCAGCAGCTTCGGACAGGGCTTGCCTGGGGCCAACGTCCTGACTTTC
j_gene: TRBJ2-7; d_gene: TRBD2; abundance: NA; v_gene: TRBV7-2; CDR3aa: CASSLEGTSGAYEQYF; CDR3nt: TGTGCCAGCAGCTTAGAGGGCACTAGCGGGGCCTACGAGCAGTACTTC
j_gene: TRBJ1-6; d_gene: NA; abundance: few; v_gene: TRBV3-1; CDR3aa: CASSQVGDRSPLHF; CDR3nt: TGTGCCAGCAGCCAAGTGGGTGATCGGTCACCCCTCCACTTT
j_gene: TRBJ2-3; d_gene: NA; abundance: NA; v_gene: TRBV7-2; CDR3aa: CASSLEGSTDTQYF; CDR3nt: TGTGCCAGCAGCTTAGAGGGTAGCACAGATACGCAGTATTTT
j_gene: TRBJ2-7; d_gene: NA; abundance: few; v_gene: TRBV7-6; CDR3aa: CASSATRTPYEQYF; CDR3nt: TGTGCCAGCAGCGCAACCCGGACACCCTACGAGCAGTACTTC
j_gene: TRBJ2-5; d_gene: NA; abundance: many; v_gene: TRBV4-2; CDR3aa: CASSQERGGGAQETQYF; CDR3nt: TGTGCCAGCAGCCAAGAGCGGGGAGGGGGGGCCCAAGAGACCCAGTACTTC
j_gene: TRBJ1-4; d_gene: NA; abundance: many; v_gene: TRBV7-7; CDR3aa: CASSLEGGEKLFF; CDR3nt: TGTGCCAGCAGCTTAGAAGGGGGTGAAAAACTGTTTTTT
j_gene: TRBJ1-2; d_gene: TRBD1; abundance: NA; v_gene: TRBV29-1; CDR3aa: CSVGQGAYDYGYTF; CDR3nt: TGCAGCGTTGGGCAGGGGGCCTATGACTATGGCTACACCTTC
j_gene: TRBJ1-2; d_gene: NA; abundance: many; v_gene: TRBV4-3; CDR3aa: CASSQEEGRGYTF; CDR3nt: TGCGCCAGCAGCCAAGAGGAGGGAAGGGGCTACACCTTC
j_gene: TRBJ1-2; d_gene: NA; abundance: many; v_gene: TRBV29-1; CDR3aa: CSVGINYGYTF; CDR3nt: TGCAGCGTTGGGATAAACTATGGCTACACCTTC
j_gene: TRBJ1-2; d_gene: NA; abundance: NA; v_gene: TRBV6-5; CDR3aa: CASSYTPGSYGSTF; CDR3nt: TGTGCCAGCAGTTACACCCCAGGGTCCTACGGCTCCACCTTC